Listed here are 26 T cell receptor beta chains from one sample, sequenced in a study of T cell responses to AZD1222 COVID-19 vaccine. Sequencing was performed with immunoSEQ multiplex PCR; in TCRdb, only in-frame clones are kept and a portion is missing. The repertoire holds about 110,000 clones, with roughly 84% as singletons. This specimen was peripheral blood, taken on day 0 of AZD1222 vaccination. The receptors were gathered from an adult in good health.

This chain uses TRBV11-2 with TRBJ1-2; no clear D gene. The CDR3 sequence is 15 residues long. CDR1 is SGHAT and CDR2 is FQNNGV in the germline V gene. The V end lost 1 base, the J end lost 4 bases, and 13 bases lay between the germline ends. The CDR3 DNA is TGTGCCAGCAGCTTAGGGCAGGCCGCTTCCTATGGCTACACCTTC. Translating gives CASSLGQAASYGYTF.

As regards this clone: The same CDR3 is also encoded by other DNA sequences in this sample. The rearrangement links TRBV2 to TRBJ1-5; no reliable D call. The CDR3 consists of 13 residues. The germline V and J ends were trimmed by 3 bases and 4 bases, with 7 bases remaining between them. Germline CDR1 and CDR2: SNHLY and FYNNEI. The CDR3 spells CASSEDLNQPQHF. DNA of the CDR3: TGTGCCAGCAGTGAGGACCTTAATCAGCCCCAGCATTTT.

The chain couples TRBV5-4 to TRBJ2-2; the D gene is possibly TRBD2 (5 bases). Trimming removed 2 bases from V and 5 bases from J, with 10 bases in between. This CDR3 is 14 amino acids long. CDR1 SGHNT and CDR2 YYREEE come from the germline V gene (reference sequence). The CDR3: CASSFPRGTGELFF. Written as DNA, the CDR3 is TGTGCCAGCAGCTTCCCAAGAGGGACCGGGGAGCTGTTTTTT.

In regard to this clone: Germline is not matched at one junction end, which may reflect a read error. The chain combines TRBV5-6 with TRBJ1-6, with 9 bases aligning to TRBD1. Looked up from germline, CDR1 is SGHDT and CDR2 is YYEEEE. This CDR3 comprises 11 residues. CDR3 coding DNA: TGTGCCAGCAGCTTTAAGGGACAGGGAGTCTTT. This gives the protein CASSFKGQGVF.

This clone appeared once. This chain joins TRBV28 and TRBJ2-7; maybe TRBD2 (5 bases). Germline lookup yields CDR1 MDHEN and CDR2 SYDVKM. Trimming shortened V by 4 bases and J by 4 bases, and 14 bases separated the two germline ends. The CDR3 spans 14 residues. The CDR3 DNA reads TGTGCCAGCAGTTATCCGGGGTGGCAATACGAGCAGTACTTC. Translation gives CASSYPGWQYEQYF.

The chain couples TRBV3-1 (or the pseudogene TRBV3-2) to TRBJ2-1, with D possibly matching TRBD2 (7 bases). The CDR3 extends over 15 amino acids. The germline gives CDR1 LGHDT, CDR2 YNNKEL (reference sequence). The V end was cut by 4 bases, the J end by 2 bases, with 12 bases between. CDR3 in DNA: TGTGCCAGCAGCCTAGGGGGGGTCGCCTACAATGAGCAGTTCTTC. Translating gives CASSLGGVAYNEQFF.

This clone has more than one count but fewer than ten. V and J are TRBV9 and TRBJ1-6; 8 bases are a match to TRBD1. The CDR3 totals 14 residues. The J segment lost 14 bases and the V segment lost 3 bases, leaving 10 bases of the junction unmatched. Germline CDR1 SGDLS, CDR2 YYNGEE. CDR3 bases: TGTGCCAGCAGCGAGCGGACAGGGAAGGAGGCCCTCCACTTT. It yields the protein CASSERTGKEALHF. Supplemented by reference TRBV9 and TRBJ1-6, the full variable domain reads DSGVTQTPKHLITATGQRVTLRCSPRSGDLSVYWYQQSLDQGLQFLIQYYNGEERAKGNILERFSAQQFPDLHSELNLSSLELGDSALYFCASSERTGKEALHFGNGTRLTVT.

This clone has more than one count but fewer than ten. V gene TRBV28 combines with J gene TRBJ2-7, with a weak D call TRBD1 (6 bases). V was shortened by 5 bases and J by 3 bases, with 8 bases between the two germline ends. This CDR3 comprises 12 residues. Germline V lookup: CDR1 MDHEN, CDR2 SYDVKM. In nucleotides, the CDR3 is TGTGCCAGCAGTGGACAGTTCTACGAGCAGTACTTC. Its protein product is CASSGQFYEQYF.

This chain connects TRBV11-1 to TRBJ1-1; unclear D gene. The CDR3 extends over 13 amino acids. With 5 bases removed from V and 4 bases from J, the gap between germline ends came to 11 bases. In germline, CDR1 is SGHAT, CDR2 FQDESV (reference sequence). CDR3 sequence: CASSPLMGTEAFF. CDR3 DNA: TGTGCCAGCAGCCCCCTGATGGGCACTGAAGCTTTCTTT.

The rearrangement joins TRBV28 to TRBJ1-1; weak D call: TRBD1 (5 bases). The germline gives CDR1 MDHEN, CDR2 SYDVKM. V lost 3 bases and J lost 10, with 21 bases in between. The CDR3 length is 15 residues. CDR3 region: CASSFPLAREFGAFF. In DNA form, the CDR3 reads TGTGCCAGCAGTTTCCCCCTAGCCAGGGAATTCGGAGCTTTCTTT.

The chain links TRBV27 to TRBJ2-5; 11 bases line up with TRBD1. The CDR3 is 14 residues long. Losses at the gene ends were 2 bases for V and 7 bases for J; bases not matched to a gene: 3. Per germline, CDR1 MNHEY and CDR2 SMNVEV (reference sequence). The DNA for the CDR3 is TGTGCCAGCAGTTTAATTGGGACAGGGGGGACCCAGTACTTC. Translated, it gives CASSLIGTGGTQYF.

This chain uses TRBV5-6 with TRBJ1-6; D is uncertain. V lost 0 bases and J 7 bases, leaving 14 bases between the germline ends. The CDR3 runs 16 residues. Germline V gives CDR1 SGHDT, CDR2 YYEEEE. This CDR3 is CASSLGSARGNSPLHF. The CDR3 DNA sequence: TGTGCCAGCAGCTTGGGGTCCGCGAGAGGGAATTCACCCCTCCACTTT.

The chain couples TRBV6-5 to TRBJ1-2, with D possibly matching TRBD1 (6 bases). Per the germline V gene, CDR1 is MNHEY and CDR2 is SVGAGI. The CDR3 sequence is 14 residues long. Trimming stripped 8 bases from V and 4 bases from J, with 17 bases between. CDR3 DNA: TGTGCCAGCTCAATAGGGGGGACCGCCTATGGCTACACCTTC. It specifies CASSIGGTAYGYTF.

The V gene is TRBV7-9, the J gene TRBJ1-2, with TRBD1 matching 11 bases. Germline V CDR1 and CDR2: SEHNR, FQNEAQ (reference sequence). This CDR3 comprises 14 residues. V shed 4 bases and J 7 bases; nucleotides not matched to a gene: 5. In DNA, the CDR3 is TGTGCCAGCAGCTACGGACAGGGGGCGCGTGGCTACACCTTC. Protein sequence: CASSYGQGARGYTF.

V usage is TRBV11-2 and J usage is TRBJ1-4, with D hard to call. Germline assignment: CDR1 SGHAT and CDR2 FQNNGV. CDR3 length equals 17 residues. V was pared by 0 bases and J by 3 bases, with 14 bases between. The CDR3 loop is CASSLDSGIRPNEKLFF. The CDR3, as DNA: TGTGCCAGCAGCTTAGATTCGGGGATCAGACCTAATGAAAAACTGTTTTTT.

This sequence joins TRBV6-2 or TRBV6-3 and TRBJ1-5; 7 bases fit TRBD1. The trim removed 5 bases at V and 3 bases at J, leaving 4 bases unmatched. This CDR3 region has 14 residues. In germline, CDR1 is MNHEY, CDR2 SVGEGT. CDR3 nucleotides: TGTGCCAGCAGTCCGGGACAGTTCAATCAGCCCCAGCATTTT. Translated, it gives CASSPGQFNQPQHF.

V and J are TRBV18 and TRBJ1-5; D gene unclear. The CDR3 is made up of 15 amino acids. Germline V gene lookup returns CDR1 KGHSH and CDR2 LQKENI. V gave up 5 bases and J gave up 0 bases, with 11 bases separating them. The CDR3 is CASSMERVSNQPQHF. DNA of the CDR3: TGTGCCAGCTCAATGGAGAGGGTTAGCAATCAGCCCCAGCATTTT.

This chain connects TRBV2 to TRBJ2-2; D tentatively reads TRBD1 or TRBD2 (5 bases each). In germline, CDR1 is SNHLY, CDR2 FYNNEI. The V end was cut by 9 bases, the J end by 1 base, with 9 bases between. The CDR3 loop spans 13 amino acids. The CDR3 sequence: CARGTVNTGELFF. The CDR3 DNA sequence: TGTGCCAGAGGGACGGTGAACACCGGGGAGCTGTTTTTT.

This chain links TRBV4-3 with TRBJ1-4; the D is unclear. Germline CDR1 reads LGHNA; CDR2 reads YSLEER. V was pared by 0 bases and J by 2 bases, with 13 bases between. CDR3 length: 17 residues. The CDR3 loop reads CASSQDGRMSTNEKLFF. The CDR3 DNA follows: TGCGCCAGCAGCCAAGACGGGAGGATGTCGACTAATGAAAAACTGTTTTTT.

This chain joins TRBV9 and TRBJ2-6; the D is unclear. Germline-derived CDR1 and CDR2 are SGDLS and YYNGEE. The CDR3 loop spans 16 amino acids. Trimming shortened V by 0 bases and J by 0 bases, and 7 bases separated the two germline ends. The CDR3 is CASSVGVSSGANVLTF. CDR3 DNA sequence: TGTGCCAGCAGCGTAGGGGTCAGCTCTGGGGCCAACGTCCTGACTTTC.

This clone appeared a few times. The CDR3 loop reads CAWSRKRDTEAFF. The CDR3 bases are TGTGCCTGGAGCCGGAAGAGGGACACTGAAGCTTTCTTT. The chain recombines TRBV30 with TRBJ1-1; no reliable D call. The V end lost 3 bases, the J end lost 3 bases, and 11 bases lay between the germline ends. This CDR3 contains 13 residues. Germline CDR1 GTSNPN, CDR2 SVGIG (reference sequence). Full variable domain (remainder filled in from reference TRBV30 and TRBJ1-1): SQTIHQWPATLVQPVGSPLSLECTVEGTSNPNLYWYRQAAGRGLQLLFYSVGIGQISSEVPQNLSASRPQDRQFILSSKKLLLSDSGFYLCAWSRKRDTEAFFGQGTRLTVV.

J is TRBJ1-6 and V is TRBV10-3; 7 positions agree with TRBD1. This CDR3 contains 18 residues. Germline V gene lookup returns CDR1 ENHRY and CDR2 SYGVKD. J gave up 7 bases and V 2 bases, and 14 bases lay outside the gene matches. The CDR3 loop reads CAISEGRRGPPGNSPLHF. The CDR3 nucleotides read TGTGCCATCAGTGAGGGTCGGAGGGGGCCCCCTGGAAATTCACCCCTCCACTTT.

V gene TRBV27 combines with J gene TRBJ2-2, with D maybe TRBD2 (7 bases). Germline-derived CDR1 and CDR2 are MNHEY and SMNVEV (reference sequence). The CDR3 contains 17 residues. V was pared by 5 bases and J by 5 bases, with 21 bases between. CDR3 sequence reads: CASSPRGGAGVTGELFF. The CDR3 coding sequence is TGTGCCAGCAGTCCCAGGGGAGGGGCAGGGGTAACCGGGGAGCTGTTTTTT.

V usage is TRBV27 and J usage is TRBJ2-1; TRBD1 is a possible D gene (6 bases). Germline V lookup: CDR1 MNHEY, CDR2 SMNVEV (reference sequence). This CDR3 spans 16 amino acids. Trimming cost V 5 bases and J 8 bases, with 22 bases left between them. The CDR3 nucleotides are TGTGCCAGCAGTCGCAAACCCTCCAGGGGATGGGATGAGCAGTTCTTC. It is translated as CASSRKPSRGWDEQFF.

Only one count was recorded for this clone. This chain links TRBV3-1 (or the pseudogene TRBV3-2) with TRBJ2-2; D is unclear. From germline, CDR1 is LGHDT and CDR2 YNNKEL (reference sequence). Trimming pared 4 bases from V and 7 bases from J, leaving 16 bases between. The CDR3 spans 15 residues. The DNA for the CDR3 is TGTGCCAGCAGCCTAGGCGTTAAACCGGGCGGGGAGCTGTTTTTT. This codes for CASSLGVKPGGELFF.

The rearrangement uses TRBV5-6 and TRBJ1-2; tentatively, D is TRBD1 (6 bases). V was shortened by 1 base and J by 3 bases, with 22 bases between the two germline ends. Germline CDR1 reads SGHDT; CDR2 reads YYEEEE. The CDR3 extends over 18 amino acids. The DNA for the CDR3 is TGTGCCAGCAGCTTGCCGACAGGTCACAGTCGTAGCGACTATGGCTACACCTTC. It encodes CASSLPTGHSRSDYGYTF.